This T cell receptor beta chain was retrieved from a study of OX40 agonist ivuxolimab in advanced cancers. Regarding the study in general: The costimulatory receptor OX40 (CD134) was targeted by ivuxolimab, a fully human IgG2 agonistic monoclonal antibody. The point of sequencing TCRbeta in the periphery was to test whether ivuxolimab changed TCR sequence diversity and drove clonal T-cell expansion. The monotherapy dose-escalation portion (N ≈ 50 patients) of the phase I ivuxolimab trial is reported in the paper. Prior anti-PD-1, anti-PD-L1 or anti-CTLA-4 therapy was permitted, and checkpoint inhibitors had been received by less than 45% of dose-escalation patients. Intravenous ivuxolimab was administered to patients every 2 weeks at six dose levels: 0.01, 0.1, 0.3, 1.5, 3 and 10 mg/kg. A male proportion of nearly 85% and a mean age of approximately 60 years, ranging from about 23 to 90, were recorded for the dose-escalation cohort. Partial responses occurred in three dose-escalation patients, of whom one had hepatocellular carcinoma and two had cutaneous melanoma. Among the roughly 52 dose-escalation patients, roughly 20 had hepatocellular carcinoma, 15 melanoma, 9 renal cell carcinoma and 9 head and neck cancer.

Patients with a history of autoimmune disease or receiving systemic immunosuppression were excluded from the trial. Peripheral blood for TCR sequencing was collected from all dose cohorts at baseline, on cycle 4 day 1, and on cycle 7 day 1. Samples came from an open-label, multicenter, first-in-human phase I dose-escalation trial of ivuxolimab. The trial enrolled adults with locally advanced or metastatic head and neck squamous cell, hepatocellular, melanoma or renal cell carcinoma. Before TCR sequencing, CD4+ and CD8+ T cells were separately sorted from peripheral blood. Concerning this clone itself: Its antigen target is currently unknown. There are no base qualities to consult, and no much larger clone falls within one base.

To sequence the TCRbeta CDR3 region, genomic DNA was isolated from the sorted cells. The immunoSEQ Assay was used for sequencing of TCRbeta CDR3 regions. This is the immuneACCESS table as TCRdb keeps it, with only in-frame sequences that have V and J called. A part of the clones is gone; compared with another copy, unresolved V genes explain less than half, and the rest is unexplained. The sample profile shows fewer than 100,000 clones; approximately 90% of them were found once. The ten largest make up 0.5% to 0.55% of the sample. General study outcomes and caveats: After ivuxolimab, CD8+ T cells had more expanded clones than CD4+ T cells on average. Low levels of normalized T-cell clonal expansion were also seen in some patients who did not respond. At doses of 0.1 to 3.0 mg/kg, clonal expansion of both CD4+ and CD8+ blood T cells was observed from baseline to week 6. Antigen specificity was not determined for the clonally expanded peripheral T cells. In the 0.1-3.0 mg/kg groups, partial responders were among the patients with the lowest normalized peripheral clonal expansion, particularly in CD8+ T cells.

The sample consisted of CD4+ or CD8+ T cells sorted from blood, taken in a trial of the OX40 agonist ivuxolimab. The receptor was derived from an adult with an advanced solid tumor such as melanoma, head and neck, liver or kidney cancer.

The CDR3 protein: CATSRGGGTDEKLFF. The sequence in DNA is TGTGCCACCAGCAGAGGAGGGGGAACGGATGAAAAACTGTTTTTT. Recombination linked TRBV15 to TRBJ1-4; TRBD1 is a weak D gene call, 6 bases matching. The junction shows trimming of 1 base on V and 6 bases on J, plus 12 bases between the germline ends. Reading from cysteine to phenylalanine, the CDR3 counts 15 amino acids. Only the CDR3 DNA is retained, 45 bases long and in frame from the first base. The germline V gene encodes CDR1 LNHNV and CDR2 YYDKDF (reference sequence).